This T cell receptor beta chain was captured in a study of PD-1 blockade in classical Hodgkin lymphoma. Sequenced by immunoSEQ multiplex PCR; TCRdb stores in-frame clones only, minus some. This table has 75,000 to 100,000 clones, about 93% appearing once. The time point: cycle 4 day 1 (C4D1), after less than 7 weeks of nivolumab. Brentuximab vedotin exposure varied, and every patient relapsed after autologous stem cell transplantation. CDR3 length equals 17 residues. In germline, CDR1 is MNHEY, CDR2 SMNVEV (reference sequence). The V end lost 5 bases, the J end lost 0 bases, and 14 bases lay between the germline ends.

This specimen consisted of peripheral blood mononuclear cells (PBMCs), obtained before the fourth cycle of nivolumab. The receptor comes from a human donor with classical Hodgkin lymphoma. The V gene is TRBV27, the J gene TRBJ2-6, with D perhaps TRBD2 (6 bases). The CDR3 bases are TGTGCCAGCAGTCTTTTTAGCGGCAGCTCTGGGGCCAACGTCCTGACTTTC. This sequence encodes CASSLFSGSSGANVLTF.